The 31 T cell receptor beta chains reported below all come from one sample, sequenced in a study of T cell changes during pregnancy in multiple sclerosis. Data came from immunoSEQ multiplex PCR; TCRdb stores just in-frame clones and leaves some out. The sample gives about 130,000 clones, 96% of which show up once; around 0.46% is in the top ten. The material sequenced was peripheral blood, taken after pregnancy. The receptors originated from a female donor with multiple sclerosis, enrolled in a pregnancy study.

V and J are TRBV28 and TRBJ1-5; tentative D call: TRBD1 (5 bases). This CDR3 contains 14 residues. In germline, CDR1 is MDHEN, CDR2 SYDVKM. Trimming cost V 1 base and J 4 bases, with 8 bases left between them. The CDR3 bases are TGTGCCAGCAGTTTATTCAGGGAAAATCAGCCCCAGCATTTT. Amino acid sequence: CASSLFRENQPQHF.

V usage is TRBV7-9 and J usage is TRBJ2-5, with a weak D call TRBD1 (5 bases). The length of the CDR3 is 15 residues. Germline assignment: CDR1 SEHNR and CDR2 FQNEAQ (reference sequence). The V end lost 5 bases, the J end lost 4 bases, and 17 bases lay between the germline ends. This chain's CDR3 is CASSKQDLLGETQYF. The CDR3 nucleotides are TGTGCCAGCAGCAAACAGGATTTGTTGGGAGAGACCCAGTACTTC.

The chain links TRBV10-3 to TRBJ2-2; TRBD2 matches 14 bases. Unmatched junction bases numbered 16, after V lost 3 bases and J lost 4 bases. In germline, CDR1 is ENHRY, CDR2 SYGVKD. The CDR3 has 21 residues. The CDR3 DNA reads TGTGCCATCAGTGAATGGGGCCTGGTCGGACTAGCGGGAGGAAGCACCGGGGAGCTGTTTTTT. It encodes CAISEWGLVGLAGGSTGELFF.

The CDR3 loop reads CASSSTGFSGSYEQYF. As DNA, the CDR3 is TGTGCCAGCAGTTCCACAGGGTTTTCGGGCTCCTACGAGCAGTACTTC. This rearrangement joins TRBV6-5 to TRBJ2-7; D might be TRBD1 (6 bases). Germline lookup yields CDR1 MNHEY and CDR2 SVGAGI. The V end was cut by 4 bases, the J end by 0 bases, with 16 bases between. The length of the CDR3 is 16 residues.

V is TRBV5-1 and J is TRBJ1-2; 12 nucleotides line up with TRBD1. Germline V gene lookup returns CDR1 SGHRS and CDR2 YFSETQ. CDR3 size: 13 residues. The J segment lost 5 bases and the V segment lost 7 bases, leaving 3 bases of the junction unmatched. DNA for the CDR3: TGCGCCAGCGGGACAGGGGGCGTTTATGGCTACACCTTC. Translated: CASGTGGVYGYTF.

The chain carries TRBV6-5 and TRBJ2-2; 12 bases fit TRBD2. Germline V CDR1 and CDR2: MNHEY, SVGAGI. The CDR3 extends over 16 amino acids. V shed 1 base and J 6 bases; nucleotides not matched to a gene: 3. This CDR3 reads CASSYLTSGRPGELFF. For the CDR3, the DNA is TGTGCCAGCAGTTACTTGACTAGCGGGAGACCCGGGGAGCTGTTTTTT.

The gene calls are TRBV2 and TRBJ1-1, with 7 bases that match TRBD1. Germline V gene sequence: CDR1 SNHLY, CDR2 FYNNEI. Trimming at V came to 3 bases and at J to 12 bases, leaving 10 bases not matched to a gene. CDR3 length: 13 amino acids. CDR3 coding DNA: TGTGCCAGCAGTGAGGCACCACGACAGGGAACTTTCTTT. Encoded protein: CASSEAPRQGTFF.

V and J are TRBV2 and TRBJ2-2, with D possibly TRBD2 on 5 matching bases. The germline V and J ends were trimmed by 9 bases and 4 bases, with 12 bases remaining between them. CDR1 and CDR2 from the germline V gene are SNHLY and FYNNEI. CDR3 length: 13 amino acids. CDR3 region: CASSTRLTGELFF. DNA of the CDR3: TGTGCCAGTAGTACTAGGCTCACCGGGGAGCTGTTTTTT.

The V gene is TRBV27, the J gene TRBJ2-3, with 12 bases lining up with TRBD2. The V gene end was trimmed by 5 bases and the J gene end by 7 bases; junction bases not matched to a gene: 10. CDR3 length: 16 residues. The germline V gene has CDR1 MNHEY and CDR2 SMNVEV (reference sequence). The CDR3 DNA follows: TGTGCCAGCAGTCCATCGACTAGCGGGAGTTTGAATACGCAGTATTTT. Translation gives CASSPSTSGSLNTQYF.

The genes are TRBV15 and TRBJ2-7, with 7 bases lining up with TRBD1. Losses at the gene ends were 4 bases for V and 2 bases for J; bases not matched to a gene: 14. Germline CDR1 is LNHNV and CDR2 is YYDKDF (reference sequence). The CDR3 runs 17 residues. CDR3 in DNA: TGTGCCACCAGCACCACCGGCAGATGGGACAGCCCCTACGAGCAGTACTTC. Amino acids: CATSTTGRWDSPYEQYF.

The DNA for the CDR3 is TGCAGCGTGGCCAAACAGGGTTACGAGCAGTACTTC. Encoded protein: CSVAKQGYEQYF. This chain uses TRBV29-1 with TRBJ2-7, with D perhaps matching TRBD1 (6 bases). V lost 6 bases to trimming and J lost 4 bases, with 13 bases between them. The V gene's germline CDR1 is SQVTM and CDR2 ANQGSEA. The CDR3 has 12 amino acids.

The CDR3 loop reads CASSPGLLGPTGELFF. CDR3 nucleotide sequence: TGTGCCAGCAGCCCTGGCTTACTAGGTCCCACCGGGGAGCTGTTTTTT. The chain recombines TRBV7-2 with TRBJ2-2, with D possibly matching TRBD2 (5 bases). This CDR3 contains 16 residues. Germline values: CDR1 SGHTA, CDR2 FQGNSA. With 5 bases removed from V and 4 bases from J, the gap between germline ends came to 17 bases.

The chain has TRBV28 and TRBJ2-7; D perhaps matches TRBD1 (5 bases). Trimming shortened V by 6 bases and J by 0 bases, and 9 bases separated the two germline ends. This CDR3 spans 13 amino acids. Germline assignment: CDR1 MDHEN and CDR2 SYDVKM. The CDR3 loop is CASRTAASYEQYF. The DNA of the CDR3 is TGTGCCAGCAGGACAGCCGCCTCCTACGAGCAGTACTTC.

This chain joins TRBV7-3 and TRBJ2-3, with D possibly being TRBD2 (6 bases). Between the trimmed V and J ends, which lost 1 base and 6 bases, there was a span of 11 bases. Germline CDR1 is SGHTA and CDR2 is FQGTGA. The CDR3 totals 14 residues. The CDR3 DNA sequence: TGTGCCAGCAGCTTAATCCCAGGGAGGGATACGCAGTATTTT. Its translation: CASSLIPGRDTQYF.

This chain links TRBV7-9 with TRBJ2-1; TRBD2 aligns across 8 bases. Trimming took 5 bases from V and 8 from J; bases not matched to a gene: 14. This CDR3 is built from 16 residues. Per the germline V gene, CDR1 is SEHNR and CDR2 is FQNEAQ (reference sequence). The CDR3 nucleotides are TGTGCCAGCAGCCGTGAAGCCAGCGGGAGTTCCGATGAGCAGTTCTTC. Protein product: CASSREASGSSDEQFF. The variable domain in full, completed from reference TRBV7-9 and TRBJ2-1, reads DTGVSQNPRHKITKRGQNVTFRCDPISEHNRLYWYRQTLGQGPEFLTYFQNEAQLEKSRLLSDRFSAERPKGSFSTLEIQRTEQGDSAMYLCASSREASGSSDEQFFGPGTRLTVL.

The CDR3 bases are TGCGCCAGCAGCCAAGACAGGGTCAATGAGCAGTTCTTC. It is translated as CASSQDRVNEQFF. The chain is built from TRBV5-1 and TRBJ2-1; 7 bases are shared with TRBD1. Germline V gene sequence: CDR1 SGHRS, CDR2 YFSETQ. J gave up 6 bases and V 4 bases, and 4 bases lay outside the gene matches. There are 13 residues in the CDR3.

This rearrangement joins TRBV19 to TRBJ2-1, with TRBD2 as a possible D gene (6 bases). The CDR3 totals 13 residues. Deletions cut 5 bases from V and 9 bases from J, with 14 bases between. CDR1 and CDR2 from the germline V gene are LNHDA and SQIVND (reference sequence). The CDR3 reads CASSAIYGGEQFF. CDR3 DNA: TGTGCCAGTAGTGCCATCTACGGGGGTGAGCAGTTCTTC.

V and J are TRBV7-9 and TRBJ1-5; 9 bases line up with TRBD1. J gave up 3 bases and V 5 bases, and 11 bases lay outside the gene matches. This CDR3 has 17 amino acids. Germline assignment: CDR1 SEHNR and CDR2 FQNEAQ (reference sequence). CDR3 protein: CASSPSTGTGFNQPQHF. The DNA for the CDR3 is TGTGCCAGCAGCCCGTCGACCGGGACAGGGTTCAATCAGCCCCAGCATTTT. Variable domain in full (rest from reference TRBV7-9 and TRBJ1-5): DTGVSQNPRHKITKRGQNVTFRCDPISEHNRLYWYRQTLGQGPEFLTYFQNEAQLEKSRLLSDRFSAERPKGSFSTLEIQRTEQGDSAMYLCASSPSTGTGFNQPQHFGDGTRLSIL.

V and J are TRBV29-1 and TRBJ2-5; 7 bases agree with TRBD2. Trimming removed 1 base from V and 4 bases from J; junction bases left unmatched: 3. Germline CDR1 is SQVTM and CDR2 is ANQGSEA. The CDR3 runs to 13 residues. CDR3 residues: CSVEAGRGETQYF. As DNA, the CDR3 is TGCAGCGTTGAAGCAGGGAGGGGAGAGACCCAGTACTTC. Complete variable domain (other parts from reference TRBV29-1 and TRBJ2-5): SAVISQKPSRDICQRGTSLTIQCQVDSQVTMMFWYRQQPGQSLTLIATANQGSEATYESGFVIDKFPISRPNLTFSTLTVSNMSPEDSSIYLCSVEAGRGETQYFGPGTRLLVL.

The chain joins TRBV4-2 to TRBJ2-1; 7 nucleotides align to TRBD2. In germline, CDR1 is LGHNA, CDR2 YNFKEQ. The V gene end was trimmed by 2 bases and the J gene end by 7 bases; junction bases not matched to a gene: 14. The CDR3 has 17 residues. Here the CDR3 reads CASSQNVLAERRNEQFF. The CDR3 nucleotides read TGTGCCAGCAGCCAAAATGTCCTAGCGGAGAGAAGGAATGAGCAGTTCTTC.

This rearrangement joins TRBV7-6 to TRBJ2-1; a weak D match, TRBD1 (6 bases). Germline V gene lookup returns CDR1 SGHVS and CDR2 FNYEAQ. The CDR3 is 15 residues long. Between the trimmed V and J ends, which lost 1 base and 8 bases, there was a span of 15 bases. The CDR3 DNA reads TGTGCCAGCAGCTTAGGGGTTATGGGGGCGGATGAGCAGTTCTTC. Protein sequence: CASSLGVMGADEQFF.

The CDR3 nucleotides are TGCGCCAGCACGGGAGGGGATCAGCCCCAGCATTTT. Its translation: CASTGGDQPQHF. The chain recombines TRBV10-2 with TRBJ1-5; possible D gene TRBD1, 5 bases. This CDR3 region has 12 residues. Germline V CDR1 and CDR2: WSHSY, SAAADI. Deletions cut 7 bases from V and 5 bases from J, with 9 bases between.

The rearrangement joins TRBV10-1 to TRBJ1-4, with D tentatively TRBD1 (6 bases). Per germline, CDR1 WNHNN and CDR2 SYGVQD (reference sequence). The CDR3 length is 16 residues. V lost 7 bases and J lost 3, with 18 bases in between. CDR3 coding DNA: TGCGCCAGCACCCCGGGACATACGGGTTCTAATGAAAAACTGTTTTTT. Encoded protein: CASTPGHTGSNEKLFF.

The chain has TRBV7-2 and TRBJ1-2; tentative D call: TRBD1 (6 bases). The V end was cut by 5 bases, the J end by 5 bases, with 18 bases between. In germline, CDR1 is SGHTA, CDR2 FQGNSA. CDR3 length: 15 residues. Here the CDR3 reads CASSDSRGRLYGYTF. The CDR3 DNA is TGTGCCAGCAGCGACAGCAGGGGTAGACTTTATGGCTACACCTTC.

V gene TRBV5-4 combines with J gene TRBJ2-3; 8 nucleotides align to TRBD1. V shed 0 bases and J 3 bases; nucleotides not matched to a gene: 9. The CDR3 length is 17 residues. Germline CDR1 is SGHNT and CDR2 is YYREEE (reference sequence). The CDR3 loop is CASSLEKTGVGTDTQYF. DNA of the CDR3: TGTGCCAGCAGCTTGGAAAAGACAGGGGTTGGAACAGATACGCAGTATTTT.

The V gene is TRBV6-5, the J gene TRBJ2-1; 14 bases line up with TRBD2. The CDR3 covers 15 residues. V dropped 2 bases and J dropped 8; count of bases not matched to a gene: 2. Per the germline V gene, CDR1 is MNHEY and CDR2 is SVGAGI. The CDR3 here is CASSYGTSGSYEQFF. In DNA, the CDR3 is TGTGCCAGCAGTTACGGGACTAGCGGGAGTTATGAGCAGTTCTTC.

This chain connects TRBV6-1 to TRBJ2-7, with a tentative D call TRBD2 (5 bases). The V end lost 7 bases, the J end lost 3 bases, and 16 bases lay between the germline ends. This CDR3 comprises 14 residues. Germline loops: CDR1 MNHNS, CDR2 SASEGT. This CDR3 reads CASTAGVGSYEQYF. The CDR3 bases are TGTGCCAGCACCGCCGGGGTGGGTAGCTACGAGCAGTACTTC.

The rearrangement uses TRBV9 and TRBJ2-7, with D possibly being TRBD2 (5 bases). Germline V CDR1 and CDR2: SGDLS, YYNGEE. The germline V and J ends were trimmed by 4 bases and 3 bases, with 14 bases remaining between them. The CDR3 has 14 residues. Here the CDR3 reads CASSPHERRYEQYF. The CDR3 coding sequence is TGTGCCAGCAGCCCCCATGAGCGGCGCTACGAGCAGTACTTC.

The CDR3: CASSIRRNEKLFF. The CDR3, as DNA: TGTGCCAGCAGTATACGGAGAAATGAAAAACTGTTTTTT. The gene calls are TRBV6-1 and TRBJ1-4; D not resolved. V was shortened by 5 bases and J by 5 bases, with 9 bases between the two germline ends. Germline V lookup: CDR1 MNHNS, CDR2 SASEGT. This CDR3 comprises 13 residues.

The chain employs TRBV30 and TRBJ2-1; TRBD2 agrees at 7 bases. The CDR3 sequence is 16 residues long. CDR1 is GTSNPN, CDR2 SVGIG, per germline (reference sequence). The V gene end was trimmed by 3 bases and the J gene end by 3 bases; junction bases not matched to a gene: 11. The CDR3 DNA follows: TGTGCCTGGAGGGACGTCGGGAGGCTATTCTACAATGAGCAGTTCTTC. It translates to CAWRDVGRLFYNEQFF.

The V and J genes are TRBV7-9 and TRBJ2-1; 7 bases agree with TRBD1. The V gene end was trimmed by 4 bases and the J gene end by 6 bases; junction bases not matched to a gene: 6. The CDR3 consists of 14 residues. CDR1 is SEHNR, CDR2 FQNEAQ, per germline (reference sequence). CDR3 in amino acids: CASSSTGQTNEQFF. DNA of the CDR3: TGTGCCAGCAGCTCAACGGGACAGACCAATGAGCAGTTCTTC.